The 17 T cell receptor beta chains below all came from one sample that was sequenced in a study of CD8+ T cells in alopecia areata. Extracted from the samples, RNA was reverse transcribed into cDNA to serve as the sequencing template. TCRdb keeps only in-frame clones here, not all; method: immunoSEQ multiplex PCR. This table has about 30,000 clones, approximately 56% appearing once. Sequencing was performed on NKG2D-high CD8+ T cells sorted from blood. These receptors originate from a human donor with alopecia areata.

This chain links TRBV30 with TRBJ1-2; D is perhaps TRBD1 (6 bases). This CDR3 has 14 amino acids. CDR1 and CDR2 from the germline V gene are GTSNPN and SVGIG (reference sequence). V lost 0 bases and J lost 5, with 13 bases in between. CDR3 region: CAWSVPQGYYGYTF. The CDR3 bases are TGTGCCTGGAGTGTACCACAGGGTTATTATGGCTACACCTTC.

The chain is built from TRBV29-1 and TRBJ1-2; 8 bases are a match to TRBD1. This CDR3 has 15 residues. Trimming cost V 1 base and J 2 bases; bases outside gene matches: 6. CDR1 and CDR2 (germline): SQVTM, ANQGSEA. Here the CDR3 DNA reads TGCAGCGTTGAAGTTCCAGGGGGCGCGAACTATGGCTACACCTTC. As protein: CSVEVPGGANYGYTF.

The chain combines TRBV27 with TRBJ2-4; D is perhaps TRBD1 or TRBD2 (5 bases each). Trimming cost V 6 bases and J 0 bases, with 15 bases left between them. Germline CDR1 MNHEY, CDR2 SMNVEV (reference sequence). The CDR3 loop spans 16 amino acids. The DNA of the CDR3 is TGTGCCAGCAGAAAGGGGCAGACTATAGCCAAAAACATTCAGTACTTC. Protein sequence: CASRKGQTIAKNIQYF.

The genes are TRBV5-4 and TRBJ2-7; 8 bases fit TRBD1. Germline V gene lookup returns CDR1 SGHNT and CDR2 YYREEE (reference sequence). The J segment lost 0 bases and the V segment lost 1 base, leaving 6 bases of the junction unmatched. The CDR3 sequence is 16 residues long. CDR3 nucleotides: TGTGCCAGCAGCTTGATTCCAGGGGGCCCCTCCTACGAGCAGTACTTC. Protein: CASSLIPGGPSYEQYF.

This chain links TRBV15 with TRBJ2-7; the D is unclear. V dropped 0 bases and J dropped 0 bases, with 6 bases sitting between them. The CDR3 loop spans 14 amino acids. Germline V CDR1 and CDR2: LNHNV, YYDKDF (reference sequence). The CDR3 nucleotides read TGTGCCACCAGCAGAGAGGCGAGCTCCTACGAGCAGTACTTC. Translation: CATSREASSYEQYF.

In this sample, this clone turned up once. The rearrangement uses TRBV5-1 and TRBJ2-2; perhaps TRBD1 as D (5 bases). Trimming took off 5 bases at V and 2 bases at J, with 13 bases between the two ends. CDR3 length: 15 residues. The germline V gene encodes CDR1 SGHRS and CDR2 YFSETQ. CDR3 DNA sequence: TGCGCCAGCAGTGAGCAGGGCGCAAACACCGGGGAGCTGTTTTTT. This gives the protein CASSEQGANTGELFF.

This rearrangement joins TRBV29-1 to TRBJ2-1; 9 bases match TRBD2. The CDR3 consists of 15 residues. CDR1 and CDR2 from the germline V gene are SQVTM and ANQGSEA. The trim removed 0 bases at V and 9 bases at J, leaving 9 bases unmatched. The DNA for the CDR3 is TGCAGCGTTGAAGATGCGGGGGGGTTACTCTTTGAGCAGTTCTTC. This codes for CSVEDAGGLLFEQFF.

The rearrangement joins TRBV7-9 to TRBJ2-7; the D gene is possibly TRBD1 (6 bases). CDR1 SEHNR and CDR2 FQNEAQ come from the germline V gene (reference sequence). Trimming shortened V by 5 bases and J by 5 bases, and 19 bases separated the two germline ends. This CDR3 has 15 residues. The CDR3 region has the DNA TGTGCCAGCAGCCAAACTTTACAGGGAGCCCACGAGCAGTACTTC. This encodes CASSQTLQGAHEQYF.

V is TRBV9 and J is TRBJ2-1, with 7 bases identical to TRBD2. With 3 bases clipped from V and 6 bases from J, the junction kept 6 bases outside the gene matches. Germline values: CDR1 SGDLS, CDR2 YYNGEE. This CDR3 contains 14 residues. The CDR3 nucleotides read TGTGCCAGCAGCGACGGACTAGTTAGCAATGAGCAGTTCTTC. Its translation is CASSDGLVSNEQFF. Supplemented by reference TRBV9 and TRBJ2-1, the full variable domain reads DSGVTQTPKHLITATGQRVTLRCSPRSGDLSVYWYQQSLDQGLQFLIQYYNGEERAKGNILERFSAQQFPDLHSELNLSSLELGDSALYFCASSDGLVSNEQFFGPGTRLTVL.

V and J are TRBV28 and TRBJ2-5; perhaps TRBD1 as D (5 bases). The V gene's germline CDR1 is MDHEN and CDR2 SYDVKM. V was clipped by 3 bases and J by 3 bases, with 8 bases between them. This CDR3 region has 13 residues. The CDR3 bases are TGTGCCAGCAGTTTTTCAGGGAAAGAGACCCAGTACTTC. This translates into CASSFSGKETQYF.

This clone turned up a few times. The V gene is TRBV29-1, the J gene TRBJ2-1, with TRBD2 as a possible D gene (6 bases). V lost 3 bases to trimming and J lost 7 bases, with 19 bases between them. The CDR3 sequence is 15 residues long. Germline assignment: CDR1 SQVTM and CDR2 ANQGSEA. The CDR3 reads CSVERFGGTTNEQFF. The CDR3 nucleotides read TGCAGCGTTGAGAGGTTCGGCGGGACGACTAATGAGCAGTTCTTC.

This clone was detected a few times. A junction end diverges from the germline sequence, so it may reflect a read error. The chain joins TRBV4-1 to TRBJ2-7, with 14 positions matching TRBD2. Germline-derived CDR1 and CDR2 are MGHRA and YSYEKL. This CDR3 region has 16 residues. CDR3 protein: CASSHPGTSGSYEQYF. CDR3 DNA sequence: TGTGCCAGCAGCCATCCGGGGACTAGCGGGAGTTACGAGCAGTACTTC.

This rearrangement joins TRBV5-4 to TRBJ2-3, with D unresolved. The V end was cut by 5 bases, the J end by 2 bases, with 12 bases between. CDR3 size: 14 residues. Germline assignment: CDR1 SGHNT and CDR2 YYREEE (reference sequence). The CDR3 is CASSQVDDTDTQYF. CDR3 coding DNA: TGTGCCAGCAGTCAGGTAGACGACACAGATACGCAGTATTTT.

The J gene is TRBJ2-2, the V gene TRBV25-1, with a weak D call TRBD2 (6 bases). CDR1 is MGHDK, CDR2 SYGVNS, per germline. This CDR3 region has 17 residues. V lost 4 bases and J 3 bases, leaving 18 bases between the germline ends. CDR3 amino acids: CASSGMRGGAHTGELFF. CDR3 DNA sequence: TGTGCCAGCAGTGGGATGAGGGGCGGGGCGCACACCGGGGAGCTGTTTTTT.

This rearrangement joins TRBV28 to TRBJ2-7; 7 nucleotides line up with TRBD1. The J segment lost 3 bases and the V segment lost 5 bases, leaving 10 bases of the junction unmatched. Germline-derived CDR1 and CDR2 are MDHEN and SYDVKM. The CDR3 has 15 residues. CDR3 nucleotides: TGTGCCAGCAGTCTATTGACGGGACAGAGCTACGAGCAGTACTTC. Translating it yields CASSLLTGQSYEQYF.

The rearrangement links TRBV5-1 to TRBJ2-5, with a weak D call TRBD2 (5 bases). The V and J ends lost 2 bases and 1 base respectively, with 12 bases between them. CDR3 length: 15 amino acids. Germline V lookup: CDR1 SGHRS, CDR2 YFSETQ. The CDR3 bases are TGCGCCAGCAGCTTTAGCAGCGGAGGCCAAGAGACCCAGTACTTC. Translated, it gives CASSFSSGGQETQYF.

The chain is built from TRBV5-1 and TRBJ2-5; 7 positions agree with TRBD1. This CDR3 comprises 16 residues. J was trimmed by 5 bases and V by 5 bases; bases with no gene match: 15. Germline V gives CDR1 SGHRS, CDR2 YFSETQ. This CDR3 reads CASRPRGQGDLETQYF. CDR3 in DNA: TGCGCCAGCAGACCGCGAGGGCAGGGGGATTTGGAGACCCAGTACTTC.